The sequence of this T cell receptor beta chain was determined in a study of cytomegalovirus exposure and HLA in healthy donors. Study conclusions and caveats: Prior analysis indicated that the majority of TCR beta V segments exhibited productivity approximately 90% or approximately 30% of the time.

Germline-derived CDR1 and CDR2 are LNHDA and SQIVND (reference sequence). With 5 bases removed from V and 0 bases from J, the gap between germline ends came to 11 bases. The CDR3 runs to 15 residues. This clone was found a few times. What it binds is not known. It was with 60 Vbeta and 13 Jbeta primers that the PCR ran. Using immunoSEQ multiplex PCR, the repertoire was profiled, and TCRdb retains in-frame clones only, with some absent. The sample yields 150,000 or so clones, about 72% seen once. The chain couples TRBV19 to TRBJ2-4; a weak D match, TRBD1 (5 bases). This TCR derives from a human donor in good health. The material sequenced was PBMCs. As DNA, the CDR3 is TGTGCCAGTAGTCAGGGTGCTTTAGCCAAAAACATTCAGTACTTC. Translating gives CASSQGALAKNIQYF. Full variable domain (rest looked up from reference TRBV19 and TRBJ2-4): DGGITQSPKYLFRKEGQNVTLSCEQNLNHDAMYWYRQDPGQGLRLIYYSQIVNDFQKGDIAEGYSVSREKKESFPLTVTSAQKNPTAFYLCASSQGALAKNIQYFGAGTRLSVL.